Here is one T cell receptor (beta chain) with its context. The data originate from a study of blood T cell repertoires in COVID-19. About the research overall: The United States, Italy and Spain were the sources of the acute and convalescent COVID-19 samples. From T cells, B-cell-depleted T cells, or PBMCs came the material, which was cDNA or gDNA.

In the authors' workflow: Reference gene primers were amplified, and this amplification served to estimate nucleated cell counts. Produced via immunoSEQ multiplex PCR; TCRdb's table is partial and in-frame only. From that table come the V and J calls and clone size; the DNA was used to work out D and trimming. The sample has 250,000 to 350,000 clones, 86% seen once; the top ten hold about 3%. This clonotype was obtained from a woman between 25 and 40 years old with active or convalescent COVID-19. Sample: peripheral blood.

The chain's CDR3 is CASSRTGANVLTF. In DNA, the CDR3 is TGTGCCAGCAGCCGTACTGGGGCCAACGTCCTGACTTTC. This chain uses TRBV7-3 with TRBJ2-6, with no clear D. This CDR3 region has 13 residues. The ends were cut back, 5 bases at V and 2 bases at J, with 4 bases in the middle. Germline lookup yields CDR1 SGHTA and CDR2 FQGTGA.